This TCR beta chain emerged from a study of blood T cell repertoires in COVID-19. V shed 4 bases and J shed 0 bases, with 14 bases lying between them. This CDR3 has 16 residues. The germline gives CDR1 SGHAT, CDR2 FQNNGV. Assay: immunoSEQ multiplex PCR; the TCRdb copy retains only in-frame clones and omits some. Altogether 99,000 or so clones are present, 90% to 95% being singletons, with the ten largest covering approximately 6%. This receptor was taken from a human donor in a cohort sampled during active COVID-19. V gene TRBV11-2 combines with J gene TRBJ2-3; a weak D match, TRBD1 (5 bases). Sequencing was performed on peripheral blood. CDR3 nucleotide sequence: TGTGCCAGCAGCTACAGGACACCCTGGAGCACAGATACGCAGTATTTT. Protein product: CASSYRTPWSTDTQYF. Full variable domain (outside the CDR3, taken from reference TRBV11-2 and TRBJ2-3): EAGVAQSPRYKIIEKRQSVAFWCNPISGHATLYWYQQILGQGPKLLIQFQNNGVVDDSQLPKDRFSAERLKGVDSTLKIQPAKLEDSAVYLCASSYRTPWSTDTQYFGPGTRLTVL.